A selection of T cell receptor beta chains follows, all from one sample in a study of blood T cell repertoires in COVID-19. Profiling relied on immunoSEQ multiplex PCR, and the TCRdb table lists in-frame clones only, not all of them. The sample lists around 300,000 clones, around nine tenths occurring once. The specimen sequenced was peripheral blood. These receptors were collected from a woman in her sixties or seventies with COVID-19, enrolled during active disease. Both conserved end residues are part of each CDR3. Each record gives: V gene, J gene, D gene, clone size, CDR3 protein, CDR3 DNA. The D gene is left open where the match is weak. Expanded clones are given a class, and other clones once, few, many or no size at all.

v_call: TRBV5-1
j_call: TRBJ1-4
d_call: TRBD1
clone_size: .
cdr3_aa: CASSPGTGDEKLFF
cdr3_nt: TGCGCCAGCAGCCCCGGGACAGGGGACGAAAAACTGTTTTTT

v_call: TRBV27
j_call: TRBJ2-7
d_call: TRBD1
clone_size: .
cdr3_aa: CASSLGSGQGVHEQYF
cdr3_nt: TGTGCCAGCAGTTTAGGTTCGGGACAGGGTGTCCACGAGCAGTACTTC

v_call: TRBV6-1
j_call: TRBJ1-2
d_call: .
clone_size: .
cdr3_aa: CASSDPPLGANGYTF
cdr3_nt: TGTGCCAGCAGTGATCCCCCGCTAGGGGCAAATGGCTACACCTTC

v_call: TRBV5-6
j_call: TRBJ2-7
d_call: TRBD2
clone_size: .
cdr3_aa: CASSPRLAGDPTEQYF
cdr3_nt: TGTGCCAGCAGCCCGAGACTAGCGGGGGACCCCACCGAGCAGTACTTC

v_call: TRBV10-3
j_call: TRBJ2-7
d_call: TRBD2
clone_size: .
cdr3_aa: CAIMGTSGEGEQYF
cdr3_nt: TGTGCCATCATGGGGACTAGCGGGGAAGGGGAGCAGTACTTC

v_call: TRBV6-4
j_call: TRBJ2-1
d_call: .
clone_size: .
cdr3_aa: CASSDSSQGSEEQFF
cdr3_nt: TGTGCCAGCAGTGACTCGTCACAGGGAAGCGAAGAGCAGTTCTTC

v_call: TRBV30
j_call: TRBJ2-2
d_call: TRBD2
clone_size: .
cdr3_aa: CAWTTLAGGPSGELFF
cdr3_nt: TGTGCCTGGACTACGCTAGCGGGGGGGCCGAGCGGGGAGCTGTTTTTT

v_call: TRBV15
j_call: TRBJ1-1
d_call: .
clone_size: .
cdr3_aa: CATSRIGRKDTEAFF
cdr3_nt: TGTGCCACCAGCCGAATCGGCAGGAAGGACACTGAAGCTTTCTTT

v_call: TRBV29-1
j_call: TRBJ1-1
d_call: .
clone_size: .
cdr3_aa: CSVEEQQNTEAFF
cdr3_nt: TGCAGCGTTGAAGAACAGCAGAACACTGAAGCTTTCTTT

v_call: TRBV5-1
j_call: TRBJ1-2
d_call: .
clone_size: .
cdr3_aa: CASSSGGYGYTF
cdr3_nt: TGCGCCAGCAGCTCCGGAGGCTATGGCTACACCTTC

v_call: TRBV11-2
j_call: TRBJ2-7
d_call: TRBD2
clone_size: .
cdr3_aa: CASSLAGGSGGEQYF
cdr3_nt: TGTGCCAGCAGCTTAGCGGGGGGGTCCGGCGGAGAGCAGTACTTC

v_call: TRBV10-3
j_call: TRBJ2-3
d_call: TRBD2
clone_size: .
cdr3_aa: CAISLSGARSTDTQYF
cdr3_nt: TGTGCCATCAGCCTTAGCGGGGCCAGAAGCACAGATACGCAGTATTTT

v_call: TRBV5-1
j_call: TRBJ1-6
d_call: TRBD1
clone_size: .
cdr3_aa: CASSPRGQDSPLHF
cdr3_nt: TGCGCCAGCAGCCCGAGGGGGCAGGATTCACCCCTCCACTTT

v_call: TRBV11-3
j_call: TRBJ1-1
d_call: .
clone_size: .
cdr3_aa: CASSPPVGQNEAFF
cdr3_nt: TGTGCCAGCAGCCCCCCTGTGGGGCAGAATGAAGCTTTCTTT

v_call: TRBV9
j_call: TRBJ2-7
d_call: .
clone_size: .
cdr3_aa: CASSAQGPEQYF
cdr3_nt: TGTGCCAGCAGCGCTCAGGGTCCGGAGCAGTACTTC

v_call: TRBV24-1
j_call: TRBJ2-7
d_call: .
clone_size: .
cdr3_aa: CATSDPRTTSYEQYF
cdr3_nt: TGTGCCACCAGTGATCCCCGGACAACCTCCTACGAGCAGTACTTC

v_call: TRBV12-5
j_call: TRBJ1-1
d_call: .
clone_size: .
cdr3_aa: CASGSLRVEAFF
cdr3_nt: TGTGCTAGTGGTTCCCTACGGGTTGAAGCTTTCTTT

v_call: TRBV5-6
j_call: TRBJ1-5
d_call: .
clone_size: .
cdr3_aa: CASSLEAGGGNQPQHF
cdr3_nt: TGTGCCAGCAGCTTGGAAGCGGGGGGAGGGAATCAGCCCCAGCATTTT

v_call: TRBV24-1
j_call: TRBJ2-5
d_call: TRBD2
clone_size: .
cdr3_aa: CATSVWEGKGDETQYF
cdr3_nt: TGTGCCACCAGTGTTTGGGAGGGGAAGGGAGACGAGACCCAGTACTTC

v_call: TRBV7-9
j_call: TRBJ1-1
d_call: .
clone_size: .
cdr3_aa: CASSFIGDTEAFF
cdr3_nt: TGTGCCAGCAGCTTTATAGGGGACACTGAAGCTTTCTTT

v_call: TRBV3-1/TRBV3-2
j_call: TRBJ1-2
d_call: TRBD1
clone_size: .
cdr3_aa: CASSQGRTGQRGYTF
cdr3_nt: TGTGCCAGCAGCCAGGGTCGGACAGGCCAACGGGGCTACACCTTC

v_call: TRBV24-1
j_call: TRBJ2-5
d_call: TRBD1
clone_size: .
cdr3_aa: CATSDTGTGLTETQYF
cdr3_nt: TGTGCCACCAGTGATACCGGGACAGGGCTTACGGAGACCCAGTACTTC

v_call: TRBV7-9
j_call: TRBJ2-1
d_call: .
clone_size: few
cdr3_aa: CASSVGEPYNEQFF
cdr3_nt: TGTGCCAGCAGCGTAGGGGAGCCCTACAATGAGCAGTTCTTC

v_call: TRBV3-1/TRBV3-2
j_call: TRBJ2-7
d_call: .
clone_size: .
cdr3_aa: CASSQEGAISYEQYF
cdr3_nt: TGTGCCAGCAGCCAAGAGGGGGCCATCTCCTACGAGCAGTACTTC

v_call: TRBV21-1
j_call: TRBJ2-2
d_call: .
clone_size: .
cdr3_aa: CASSKVWAGNSGELLF
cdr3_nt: TGTGCCAGCAGCAAAGTGTGGGCAGGGAATAGCGGGGAGCTGCTTTTT

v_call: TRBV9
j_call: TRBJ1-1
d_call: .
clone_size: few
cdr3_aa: CASSVGGEGTEAFF
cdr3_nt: TGTGCCAGCAGCGTAGGGGGGGAGGGCACTGAAGCTTTCTTT

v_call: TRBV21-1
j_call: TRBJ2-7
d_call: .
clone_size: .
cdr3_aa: CASSRTGLYEQYF
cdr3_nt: TGTGCCAGCAGCCGGACAGGCCTATACGAGCAGTACTTC

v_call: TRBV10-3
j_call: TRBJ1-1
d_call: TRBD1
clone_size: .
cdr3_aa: CAISDSPGQGITEAFF
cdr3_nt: TGTGCCATCAGTGATTCACCGGGACAGGGGATCACTGAAGCTTTCTTT

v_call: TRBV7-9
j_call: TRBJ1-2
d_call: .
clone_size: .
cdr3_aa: CASSLTGWAGQVRGYTF
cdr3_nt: TGTGCCAGCAGCTTAACCGGCTGGGCAGGGCAGGTGCGAGGCTACACCTTC

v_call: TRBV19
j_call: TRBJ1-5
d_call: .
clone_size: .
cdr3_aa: CASSGLLRAGNQPQHF
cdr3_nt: TGTGCCAGTAGTGGCCTCTTGAGGGCGGGCAATCAGCCCCAGCATTTT

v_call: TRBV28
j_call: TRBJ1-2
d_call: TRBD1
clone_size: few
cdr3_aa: CASSATGGHIYGYTF
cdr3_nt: TGTGCCAGCAGTGCGACAGGGGGGCATATCTATGGCTACACCTTC

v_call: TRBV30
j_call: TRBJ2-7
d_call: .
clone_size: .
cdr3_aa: CAWGRAYEQYF
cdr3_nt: TGTGCCTGGGGACGGGCCTACGAGCAGTACTTC

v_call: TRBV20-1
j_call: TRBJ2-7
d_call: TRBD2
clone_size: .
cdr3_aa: CSASGAGGYEQYF
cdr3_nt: TGCAGTGCTAGTGGTGCGGGGGGCTACGAGCAGTACTTC

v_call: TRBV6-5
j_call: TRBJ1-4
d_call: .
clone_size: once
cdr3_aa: CASTPTVSTNEKLFF
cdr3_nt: TGTGCCAGCACTCCGACAGTTTCAACTAATGAAAAACTGTTTTTT